The TCR beta chain described here comes from a study of response to subunit inactivated influenza vaccine. Study-wide results and limits: Authors suggested each seasonal influenza vaccination recruits few new T cells.

CDR1 SGHAT and CDR2 FQNNGV come from the germline V gene. The V gene lost 4 bases and the J gene lost 4 bases, with 14 bases spanning the gap. The CDR3 has 15 residues. This clonotype has at least ten counts. Its antigen is undetermined. TCRdb re-derived calls from the RT-PCR reads in MiXCR, one entry per CDR3 protein. The sample lists roughly 160,000 distinct CDR3 sequences; 9.5% to 13% were seen once. The clonotype was recovered from a man aged 50 to 60 who received an inactivated influenza vaccine. The material sequenced was non-naive T cells sorted from PBMCs, taken roughly 46 days after vaccination. The gene calls are TRBV11-2 and TRBJ2-1, with a tentative D call TRBD2 (7 bases). CDR3 coding DNA: TGTGCCAGCAGCTCTGGGGGGGCCCCTTACAATGAGCAGTTCTTC. Translating gives CASSSGGAPYNEQFF.